These 17 T cell receptor beta chains came from one sample sequenced in a study of siplizumab effects on memory and regulatory T cells. The protocol was immunoSEQ multiplex PCR, while the TCRdb copy is restricted to in-frame clones and leaves out a portion. The repertoire holds approximately 90,000 clones, with around 94% as singletons. The sample taken for sequencing was non-Treg CD4+ T cells sorted from blood. These TCRs come from a human donor in good health.

The CDR3 nucleotides are TGTGCCAGTTCTAGCGGGAGAGGCGCCTACAATGAGCAGTTCTTC. Its protein is CASSSGRGAYNEQFF. This chain uses TRBV11-3 with TRBJ2-1, with 10 nucleotides matching TRBD2. Looked up from germline, CDR1 is SGHNT and CDR2 is YENEEA. V gave up 9 bases and J gave up 2 bases; unmatched junction bases: 7. The length of the CDR3 is 15 residues.

This clone came up once. V gene TRBV15 combines with J gene TRBJ2-1; tentatively, D is TRBD1 or TRBD2 (5 bases each). Germline CDR1 and CDR2: LNHNV and YYDKDF (reference sequence). This CDR3 spans 12 amino acids. The V and J ends lost 1 base and 8 bases respectively, with 6 bases between them. CDR3 in DNA: TGTGCCACCAGCAGAGGGGACGATGAGCAGTTCTTC. This translates into CATSRGDDEQFF.

J is TRBJ1-6 and V is TRBV27, with a possible D match to TRBD1 (5 bases). Germline V gives CDR1 MNHEY, CDR2 SMNVEV (reference sequence). CDR3 length: 20 amino acids. The V end lost 0 bases, the J end lost 0 bases, and 18 bases lay between the germline ends. The CDR3 region is CASSLSFMRPTGSYNSPLHF. CDR3 bases: TGTGCCAGCAGTTTATCATTCATGCGGCCTACAGGCTCCTATAATTCACCCCTCCACTTT.

J is TRBJ1-1 and V is TRBV18; D not resolved. The V gene lost 0 bases and the J gene lost 5 bases, with 10 bases spanning the gap. The germline CDR1 and CDR2 sequences are KGHSH and LQKENI. The CDR3 length is 14 residues. The CDR3 DNA is TGTGCCAGCTCACCACCGGGAGGCAGGACTGAAGCTTTCTTT. Its translation: CASSPPGGRTEAFF.

The gene calls are TRBV19 and TRBJ1-4; perhaps TRBD1 as D (6 bases). The length of the CDR3 is 16 residues. V was clipped by 6 bases and J by 5 bases, with 19 bases between them. Germline V CDR1 and CDR2: LNHDA, SQIVND (reference sequence). The CDR3 bases are TGTGCCAGTAGACCTACTCCCGGGACAATGAATGAAAAACTGTTTTTT. The encoded protein is CASRPTPGTMNEKLFF.

The genes are TRBV6-5 and TRBJ1-5, with D possibly matching TRBD1 (6 bases). This CDR3 region has 16 residues. The V end lost 2 bases, the J end lost 6 bases, and 17 bases lay between the germline ends. Germline V gives CDR1 MNHEY, CDR2 SVGAGI. CDR3 protein: CASSYRGGGRGQPQHF. The CDR3 bases are TGTGCCAGCAGTTACCGCGGAGGGGGGCGCGGTCAGCCCCAGCATTTT.

The V gene is TRBV7-6, the J gene TRBJ1-2; 8 bases fit TRBD1. The CDR3 runs to 15 residues. Germline V CDR1 and CDR2: SGHVS, FNYEAQ. V gave up 5 bases and J gave up 8 bases; unmatched junction bases: 13. CDR3 coding DNA: TGTGCCAGCAGCATAGGCCCCCAGGGGGCCTGGGGCTACACCTTC. It encodes CASSIGPQGAWGYTF.

The V and J genes are TRBV4-1 and TRBJ1-4; a possible D gene is TRBD1 (6 bases). V lost 4 bases and J 10 bases, leaving 19 bases between the germline ends. CDR3 length: 15 residues. Germline V gene lookup returns CDR1 MGHRA and CDR2 YSYEKL. This CDR3 reads CASSRGQDPKGKLFF. DNA for the CDR3: TGCGCCAGCAGCCGGGGGCAGGACCCCAAGGGAAAACTGTTTTTT.

The chain uses TRBV6-6 and TRBJ2-7, with D possibly being TRBD1 (6 bases). The CDR3 is made up of 14 amino acids. V shed 2 bases and J shed 3 bases, with 11 bases lying between them. Per the germline V gene, CDR1 is MNHNY and CDR2 is SVGAGI (reference sequence). CDR3 in amino acids: CASSYQGQDYEQYF. The CDR3 DNA follows: TGTGCCAGCAGTTACCAGGGACAAGACTACGAGCAGTACTTC.

The rearrangement links TRBV5-1 to TRBJ2-2; 10 bases map to TRBD1. The V gene's germline CDR1 is SGHRS and CDR2 YFSETQ. Trimming removed 0 bases from V and 2 bases from J; junction bases left unmatched: 1. The CDR3 sequence is 16 residues long. CDR3 DNA sequence: TGCGCCAGCAGCTTGGGACAGGGGGCCAACACCGGGGAGCTGTTTTTT. The encoded protein is CASSLGQGANTGELFF. Filled out from reference TRBV5-1 and TRBJ2-2, the complete variable domain reads KAGVTQTPRYLIKTRGQQVTLSCSPISGHRSVSWYQQTPGQGLQFLFEYFSETQRNKGNFPGRFSGRQFSNSRSEMNVSTLELGDSALYLCASSLGQGANTGELFFGEGSRLTVL.

The J gene is TRBJ2-5, the V gene TRBV11-2; D gene uncertain. Germline values: CDR1 SGHAT, CDR2 FQNNGV. The V end was cut by 0 bases, the J end by 2 bases, with 4 bases between. The CDR3 loop spans 13 amino acids. The CDR3, as DNA: TGTGCCAGCAGCTTAGATTGGCAAGAGACCCAGTACTTC. It codes for CASSLDWQETQYF.

The chain combines TRBV6-5 with TRBJ1-4; D gene ambiguous. This CDR3 contains 14 residues. V dropped 0 bases and J dropped 5 bases, with 7 bases sitting between them. CDR1 MNHEY and CDR2 SVGAGI come from the germline V gene. The CDR3 nucleotides are TGTGCCAGCAGTTACTCGAACCCAAATGAAAAACTGTTTTTT. Amino acid sequence: CASSYSNPNEKLFF.

The V gene is TRBV7-9, the J gene TRBJ2-5, with D perhaps TRBD1 (5 bases). V was trimmed by 5 bases and J by 4 bases, leaving 11 bases between them. The CDR3 has 13 amino acids. CDR1 is SEHNR and CDR2 is FQNEAQ in the germline V gene (reference sequence). CDR3 sequence: CASSLGQGETQYF. The DNA for the CDR3 is TGTGCCAGCAGCCTTGGCCAGGGAGAGACCCAGTACTTC. The entire variable domain, with the rest obtained from reference TRBV7-9 and TRBJ2-5, is as follows: DTGVSQNPRHKITKRGQNVTFRCDPISEHNRLYWYRQTLGQGPEFLTYFQNEAQLEKSRLLSDRFSAERPKGSFSTLEIQRTEQGDSAMYLCASSLGQGETQYFGPGTRLLVL.

The V gene is TRBV5-5, the J gene TRBJ2-1, with 14 bases lining up with TRBD2. The ends lost 3 bases at V and 8 bases at J; junction bases unmatched: 4. Germline CDR1 and CDR2: SGHKS and YYEKEE (reference sequence). The length of the CDR3 is 15 residues. In DNA form, the CDR3 reads TGTGCCAGCAGCTCCGGACTAGCGGGGGGATATGAGCAGTTCTTC. Encoded protein: CASSSGLAGGYEQFF.

The V gene is TRBV19, the J gene TRBJ1-2; D might be TRBD1 (6 bases). The germline V and J ends were trimmed by 4 bases and 8 bases, with 17 bases remaining between them. CDR3 length: 14 residues. CDR1 is LNHDA and CDR2 is SQIVND in the germline V gene (reference sequence). The CDR3 sequence is CASSTSGGASGYTF. The CDR3 region has the DNA TGTGCCAGTAGTACCTCGGGGGGGGCCAGCGGCTACACCTTC. The complete variable domain, with remaining parts taken from reference TRBV19 and TRBJ1-2, reads DGGITQSPKYLFRKEGQNVTLSCEQNLNHDAMYWYRQDPGQGLRLIYYSQIVNDFQKGDIAEGYSVSREKKESFPLTVTSAQKNPTAFYLCASSTSGGASGYTFGSGTRLTVV.

V gene TRBV30 combines with J gene TRBJ1-1; D is unresolved. Germline CDR1 reads GTSNPN; CDR2 reads SVGIG (reference sequence). The CDR3 spans 14 residues. Deletions cut 0 bases from V and 0 bases from J, with 8 bases between. The CDR3 DNA reads TGTGCCTGGAGTGTAACGATTATGAACACTGAAGCTTTCTTT. The encoded protein is CAWSVTIMNTEAFF.

This chain joins TRBV6-1 and TRBJ2-7, with D tentatively TRBD1 (5 bases). Germline V gene sequence: CDR1 MNHNS, CDR2 SASEGT. V lost 7 bases and J lost 4, with 14 bases in between. The CDR3 extends over 13 amino acids. Here the CDR3 DNA reads TGTGCCAGCACCACCATAAGACAGTACGAGCAGTACTTC. It encodes CASTTIRQYEQYF.